What follows are 18 T cell receptor beta chains derived from one specimen sequenced in a study of patients and donors after allogeneic stem cell transplantation. TCRdb reanalysed the RT-PCR reads using MiXCR and keeps one entry per CDR3 protein. The sample records fewer than 500,000 distinct CDR3 sequences, about a sixth being singletons. The sequenced material came from blood, either unsorted or a sorted T cell fraction (not recorded which). The receptors were gathered from a human donor who was either an allogeneic HSCT recipient or a stem cell or donor lymphocyte infusion donor (not recorded which). It is not recorded whose cells these are; they may come from a transplant donor.

This clonotype was counted between two and nine times. The CDR3 nucleotides are TGTGCCAGCAGCTTAGGGACCCGGACAGCCTACAATGAGCAGTTCTTC. This encodes CASSLGTRTAYNEQFF. The rearrangement uses TRBV11-2 and TRBJ2-1; a weak D match, TRBD1 (6 bases). The CDR3 sequence is 16 residues long. The V and J ends lost 1 base and 2 bases respectively, with 12 bases between them. CDR1 and CDR2 (germline): SGHAT, FQNNGV.

This chain connects TRBV10-3 to TRBJ2-7; 8 positions agree with TRBD1. Trimming cost V 11 bases and J 2 bases; bases outside gene matches: 8. Germline V CDR1 and CDR2: ENHRY, SYGVKD. The CDR3 has 13 residues. The CDR3 loop reads CALKADRAYEQYF. Here the CDR3 DNA reads TGTGCCCTAAAGGCGGACAGGGCCTACGAGCAGTACTTC.

This clonotype was seen at least ten times. This chain joins TRBV4-3 and TRBJ1-2; possibly TRBD1 for D (6 bases). This CDR3 comprises 14 residues. CDR1 is LGHNA and CDR2 is YSLEER in the germline V gene. With 0 bases removed from V and 8 bases from J, the gap between germline ends came to 13 bases. Written as DNA, the CDR3 is TGCGCCAGCAGCCAAGATCGCGGCAGGGGAGGCTACACCTTC. It specifies CASSQDRGRGGYTF.

In its sample, this clonotype was seen a few times. The V gene is TRBV7-2, the J gene TRBJ1-1; D call uncertain. CDR1 is SGHTA and CDR2 is FQGNSA in the germline V gene. V was clipped by 5 bases and J by 4 bases, with 8 bases between them. The CDR3 runs 12 residues. CDR3 nucleotides: TGTGCCAGCAGCATAATTAGCACTGAAGCTTTCTTT. It yields the protein CASSIISTEAFF.

In this sample, this clonotype turned up a few times. The J gene is TRBJ1-2, the V gene TRBV15, with TRBD1 matching 8 bases. Germline V gene lookup returns CDR1 LNHNV and CDR2 YYDKDF (reference sequence). CDR3 size: 16 residues. V dropped 0 bases and J dropped 4; count of bases not matched to a gene: 7. This chain's CDR3 is CATSRDRGRGLYGYTF. Written as DNA, the CDR3 is TGTGCCACCAGCAGAGACCGTGGCAGGGGGCTCTATGGCTACACCTTC. Full variable domain (outside the CDR3, taken from reference TRBV15 and TRBJ1-2): DAMVIQNPRYQVTQFGKPVTLSCSQTLNHNVMYWYQQKSSQAPKLLFHYYDKDFNNEADTPDNFQSRRPNTSFCFLDIRSPGLGDTAMYLCATSRDRGRGLYGYTFGSGTRLTVV.

The table lists this clonotype with many counts. The V gene is TRBV5-1, the J gene TRBJ2-3; D tentatively reads TRBD1 or TRBD2 (6 bases each). CDR3 length: 14 residues. Trimming cost V 4 bases and J 3 bases, with 12 bases left between them. CDR1 and CDR2 (germline): SGHRS, YFSETQ. CDR3 sequence reads: CASSPGGGTDTQYF. Here the CDR3 DNA reads TGCGCCAGCAGCCCCGGGGGCGGGACAGATACGCAGTATTTT.

The V gene is TRBV13, the J gene TRBJ2-7; the D is unclear. The ends were cut back, 2 bases at V and 3 bases at J, with 5 bases in the middle. CDR1 is PRHDT and CDR2 is FYEKMQ in the germline V gene (reference sequence). This CDR3 is 12 amino acids long. The CDR3 reads CASSLIGYEQYF. The CDR3 DNA reads TGTGCCAGCAGCTTAATAGGCTACGAGCAGTACTTC. Full variable domain (rest looked up from reference TRBV13 and TRBJ2-7): AAGVIQSPRHLIKEKRETATLKCYPIPRHDTVYWYQQGPGQDPQFLISFYEKMQSDKGSIPDRFSAQQFSDYHSELNMSSLELGDSALYFCASSLIGYEQYFGPGTRLTVT.

This clonotype has a count of ten or more. As DNA, the CDR3 is TGCAGTGCTAGAACCGGGACAGGGGTCCACGAGCAGTACTTC. As protein: CSARTGTGVHEQYF. V and J are TRBV20-1 and TRBJ2-7; the match to TRBD1 covers 10 bases. V lost 2 bases to trimming and J lost 5 bases; unmatched junction nucleotides: 6. CDR3 length: 14 residues. Germline V gene sequence: CDR1 DFQATT, CDR2 SNEGSKA (reference sequence).

This rearrangement joins TRBV3-1 to TRBJ1-1; 8 bases match TRBD1. This CDR3 contains 15 residues. Germline CDR1 LGHDT, CDR2 YNNKEL (reference sequence). V gave up 1 base and J gave up 4 bases; unmatched junction bases: 5. The CDR3 region has the DNA TGTGCCAGCAGCCAAGGCGGACAGGGTTCCACTGAAGCTTTCTTT. The encoded protein is CASSQGGQGSTEAFF.

The chain couples TRBV3-1 to TRBJ2-1; 7 bases are a match to TRBD1. The CDR3 spans 16 residues. Germline CDR1 and CDR2: LGHDT and YNNKEL (reference sequence). V lost 4 bases to trimming and J lost 7 bases; unmatched junction nucleotides: 13. The CDR3 is CASSPGSRKGANEQFF. The CDR3 bases are TGTGCCAGCAGCCCCGGTTCAAGGAAGGGGGCGAATGAGCAGTTCTTC.

A few counts support this clonotype. The chain recombines TRBV10-3 with TRBJ1-5, with TRBD1 matching over 7 bases. Germline V gene sequence: CDR1 ENHRY, CDR2 SYGVKD. CDR3 length equals 13 residues. V trimming: 7 bases; J trimming: 2 bases; junction bases outside the gene matches: 2. The CDR3 protein is CAITGQRNQPQHF. CDR3 sequence (DNA): TGTGCCATCACGGGACAGCGCAATCAGCCCCAGCATTTT.

This clonotype was seen once. This chain joins TRBV6-2 or TRBV6-3 and TRBJ2-3; 8 bases are a match to TRBD1. Germline V lookup: CDR1 MNHEY, CDR2 SVGEGT. The CDR3 spans 14 residues. J was trimmed by 0 bases and V by 6 bases; bases with no gene match: 2. The CDR3 protein is CASRGTGSTDTQYF. In DNA, the CDR3 is TGTGCCAGCAGGGGGACAGGAAGCACAGATACGCAGTATTTT.

This clonotype was seen a few times. This rearrangement joins TRBV4-1 to TRBJ2-2; TRBD1 might be the D (6 bases). Germline V gene data show CDR1 as MGHRA and CDR2 as YSYEKL. The CDR3 has 15 residues. The ends were cut back, 2 bases at V and 5 bases at J, with 12 bases in the middle. The CDR3 DNA follows: TGCGCCAGCAGCCAACCGACAGGACAGACCGGGGAGCTGTTTTTT. Encoded protein: CASSQPTGQTGELFF.

The V and J genes are TRBV20-1 and TRBJ1-6, with a tentative D call TRBD1 (6 bases). V was shortened by 4 bases and J by 5 bases, with 18 bases between the two germline ends. The CDR3 has 16 residues. Germline V CDR1 and CDR2: DFQATT, SNEGSKA (reference sequence). CDR3 in amino acids: CSATLYRETHNSPLHF. The CDR3, as DNA: TGCAGTGCTACCTTATACAGGGAAACCCATAATTCACCCCTCCACTTT.

This clonotype was detected many times. The chain couples TRBV5-1 to TRBJ2-1, with D unresolved. Germline V gene sequence: CDR1 SGHRS, CDR2 YFSETQ. V was cut by 0 bases and J by 0 bases, with 10 bases left in between. The CDR3 is 16 amino acids. In nucleotides, the CDR3 is TGCGCCAGCAGCTTGGTCGGCGCGGCCTCCTACAATGAGCAGTTCTTC. This translates into CASSLVGAASYNEQFF.

The rearrangement links TRBV3-1 to TRBJ2-7, with 8 bases lining up with TRBD1. The CDR3 is 16 amino acids. With V trimmed by 3 bases and J by 6 bases, 13 bases remained unmatched. Germline assignment: CDR1 LGHDT and CDR2 YNNKEL (reference sequence). The CDR3 DNA reads TGTGCCAGCAGCCAGGCCGTTGGACAGGGTATATTCGAGCAGTACTTC. It specifies CASSQAVGQGIFEQYF.

This clonotype was recorded a few times. The chain has TRBV6-1 and TRBJ1-5, with 7 bases that match TRBD1. The CDR3 runs to 15 residues. Germline values: CDR1 MNHNS, CDR2 SASEGT. The junction had 6 bases not matched to a gene; V was cut back by 5 bases and J by 2 bases. The CDR3 loop is CASSIQGGGNQPQHF. DNA of the CDR3: TGTGCCAGCAGTATTCAGGGGGGGGGCAATCAGCCCCAGCATTTT.

V usage is TRBV7-9 and J usage is TRBJ2-7; 7 bases are shared with TRBD1. Germline loops: CDR1 SEHNR, CDR2 FQNEAQ (reference sequence). The CDR3 runs to 14 residues. Germline trimming cut 3 bases from V and 6 bases from J; bases unmatched to any gene: 8. The CDR3: CASSFRDRAFEQYF. CDR3 DNA sequence: TGTGCCAGCAGCTTCCGAGACAGGGCTTTCGAGCAGTACTTC.